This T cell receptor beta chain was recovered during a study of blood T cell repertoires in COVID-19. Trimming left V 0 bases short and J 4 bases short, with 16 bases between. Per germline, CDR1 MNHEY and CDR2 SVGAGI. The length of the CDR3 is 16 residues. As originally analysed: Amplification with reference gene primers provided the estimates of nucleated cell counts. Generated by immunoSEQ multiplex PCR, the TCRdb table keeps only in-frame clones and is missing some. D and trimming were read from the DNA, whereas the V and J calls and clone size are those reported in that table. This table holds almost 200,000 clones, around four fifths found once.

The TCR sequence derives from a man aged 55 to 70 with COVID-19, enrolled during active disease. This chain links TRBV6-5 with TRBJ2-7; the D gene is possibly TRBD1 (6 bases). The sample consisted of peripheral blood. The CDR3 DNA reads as TGTGCCAGCAGTTACTCACACAGGGCTGTTAGGTACGAGCAGTACTTC. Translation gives CASSYSHRAVRYEQYF.